This T cell receptor (beta chain) is drawn from a study of control samples from healthy donors and cancer patients. Measured with immunoSEQ multiplex PCR; TCRdb has only the in-frame clones, and not every one. This sample yields fewer than 85,000 clones, of which 94% are seen a single time; approximately 3% belongs to the top ten. The CDR3 is 14 residues long. J gave up 2 bases and V 5 bases, and 4 bases lay outside the gene matches. Germline V gene sequence: CDR1 MNHEY, CDR2 SVGEGT. J is TRBJ1-2 and V is TRBV6-2 or TRBV6-3; TRBD1 agrees at 8 bases. The source of this sequence is a woman between 25 and 40 years old in good health. Sequences were obtained from blood. The CDR3 coding sequence is TGTGCCAGCAGTCACAACAGGGGGAACTATGGCTACACCTTC. Its translation is CASSHNRGNYGYTF.